This T cell receptor (beta chain) is drawn from a study of blood T cell repertoires in COVID-19. Study details: Sites across the United States, Italy and Spain contributed samples from acute and convalescent COVID-19. The analysed material was cDNA or gDNA that came from T cells, B-cell-depleted T cells, or PBMCs.

Germline lookup yields CDR1 MGHRA and CDR2 YSYEKL. V lost 1 base to trimming and J lost 5 bases, with 11 bases between them. CDR3 length equals 14 residues. As processed by the authors: Amplification with reference gene primers provided the estimates of nucleated cell counts. Data came from immunoSEQ multiplex PCR; TCRdb stores just in-frame clones and leaves some out. The V and J calls and the clone size are those of that table, but D and trimming were determined from the DNA. This sample has more than 35,000 clones; roughly nine tenths occur once, and the top ten carry around 8.5%. The source of this sequence is a young man with active or convalescent COVID-19. The chain combines TRBV4-1 with TRBJ1-2, with a weak D call TRBD1 (6 bases). The source material was peripheral blood. DNA of the CDR3: TGCGCCAGCAGCCAAGCCGGACAGCTTTATGGCTACACCTTC. Translating gives CASSQAGQLYGYTF.